These 20 T cell receptor beta chains share one sample of origin, sequenced in a study of CD8+ T cells in alopecia areata. Sequencing templates came from extracted RNA that was reverse transcribed into cDNA. Sequencing was performed with immunoSEQ multiplex PCR; in TCRdb, only in-frame clones are kept and a portion is missing. The sample includes over 100,000 clones, almost 50% of them seen just once. The input for sequencing was CD8+ T cells sorted from blood, taken at week 0. These receptors were taken from a human donor with alopecia areata.

To note about this clone: The limits of the CDR3 on the DNA are not certain, so only TCRdb's listed CDR3 is given. V gene TRBV7-6 combines with J gene TRBJ2-1. 15 amino acids form the CDR3, both terminal residues included. In germline, CDR1 is SGHVS, CDR2 FNYEAQ. CDR3 residues: CASSSTLGEYNEQFF.

J is TRBJ2-2 and V is TRBV7-6, with unresolved D. CDR3 size: 13 residues. V lost 5 bases to trimming and J lost 7 bases, with 11 bases between them. In germline, CDR1 is SGHVS, CDR2 FNYEAQ. The CDR3 nucleotides read TGTGCCAGCAGCCCCGGTAGGGTCGGGGAGCTGTTTTTT. The encoded protein is CASSPGRVGELFF.

The V call is TRBV4-1, the J call TRBJ1-1, with a possible D match to TRBD1 (5 bases). V was trimmed by 0 bases and J by 1 base, leaving 15 bases between them. The CDR3 runs 17 residues. The V gene's germline CDR1 is MGHRA and CDR2 YSYEKL. The CDR3 DNA reads as TGCGCCAGCAGCCAAGAGGATTGGGAAGGGGAGAACACTGAAGCTTTCTTT. Translated: CASSQEDWEGENTEAFF.

The CDR3 protein is CASSQELAKNIQYF. The DNA for the CDR3 is TGCGCCAGCAGCCAAGAACTAGCCAAAAACATTCAGTACTTC. The rearrangement links TRBV4-1 to TRBJ2-4; D is ambiguous. Trimming removed 0 bases from V and 0 bases from J, with 3 bases in between. CDR1 and CDR2 from the germline V gene are MGHRA and YSYEKL. The CDR3 consists of 14 residues.

V and J are TRBV2 and TRBJ1-5, with TRBD1 matching over 7 bases. The length of the CDR3 is 13 residues. Trimming at V came to 7 bases and at J to 7 bases, leaving 7 bases not matched to a gene. Per germline, CDR1 SNHLY and CDR2 FYNNEI. CDR3: CASKGAFTQPQHF. In nucleotides, the CDR3 is TGTGCCAGCAAGGGGGCCTTTACACAGCCCCAGCATTTT.

The chain joins TRBV9 to TRBJ1-2; D unresolved. CDR3 length: 13 residues. Germline CDR1 is SGDLS and CDR2 is YYNGEE. V was cut by 3 bases and J by 8 bases, with 14 bases left in between. The CDR3 DNA reads TGTGCCAGCAGCGCCTCACTTATTAGCGGCTACACCTTC. It translates to CASSASLISGYTF. Full variable domain (remainder filled in from reference TRBV9 and TRBJ1-2): DSGVTQTPKHLITATGQRVTLRCSPRSGDLSVYWYQQSLDQGLQFLIQYYNGEERAKGNILERFSAQQFPDLHSELNLSSLELGDSALYFCASSASLISGYTFGSGTRLTVV.

The chain has TRBV13 and TRBJ2-7, with TRBD1 matching over 7 bases. Germline V gives CDR1 PRHDT, CDR2 FYEKMQ (reference sequence). This CDR3 is 16 amino acids long. The V and J ends lost 3 bases and 2 bases, in that order; junction bases with no gene match: 10. The CDR3: CASSFSPGTAPYEQYF. The CDR3 nucleotides are TGTGCCAGCAGCTTCTCCCCCGGGACAGCTCCCTACGAGCAGTACTTC.

The chain carries TRBV13 and TRBJ2-5; 7 bases agree with TRBD1. Trimming cost V 5 bases and J 3 bases; bases outside gene matches: 3. The CDR3 totals 13 residues. From germline, CDR1 is PRHDT and CDR2 FYEKMQ (reference sequence). The CDR3 bases are TGTGCCAGCAGCCAGGACAGGAAAGAGACCCAGTACTTC. It is translated as CASSQDRKETQYF.

This clone was detected many times. The chain couples TRBV9 to TRBJ2-7, with TRBD1 as a possible D gene (5 bases). Per the germline V gene, CDR1 is SGDLS and CDR2 is YYNGEE. V was cut by 4 bases and J by 5 bases, with 19 bases left in between. The CDR3 covers 15 residues. In nucleotides, the CDR3 is TGTGCCAGCAGCCCTGCCTACAGGCTGGGGAACGAGCAGTACTTC. Its protein is CASSPAYRLGNEQYF.

V and J are TRBV4-3 and TRBJ2-1, with D maybe TRBD2 (6 bases). Trimming removed 0 bases from V and 1 base from J, with 16 bases in between. Germline V gene sequence: CDR1 LGHNA, CDR2 YSLEER. CDR3 length equals 18 residues. The CDR3 bases are TGCGCCAGCAGCCAAGAGGCTACCGGGAGCTCATCCTACAATGAGCAGTTCTTC. It codes for CASSQEATGSSSYNEQFF.

V is TRBV4-1 and J is TRBJ2-2; possibly TRBD2 for D (6 bases). Germline V gene sequence: CDR1 MGHRA, CDR2 YSYEKL. CDR3 size: 15 residues. Trimming shortened V by 1 base and J by 4 bases, and 10 bases separated the two germline ends. The CDR3 DNA reads as TGCGCCAGCAGCCAAGGAAAGGGACTCACCGGGGAGCTGTTTTTT. It is translated as CASSQGKGLTGELFF.

This clone has just a few counts. V is TRBV7-9 and J is TRBJ2-5; TRBD1 is a possible D gene (6 bases). The CDR3 totals 13 residues. The ends were cut back, 7 bases at V and 2 bases at J, with 11 bases in the middle. Germline V gene data show CDR1 as SEHNR and CDR2 as FQNEAQ (reference sequence). CDR3 in DNA: TGTGCCAGCACCCCAGGGGCACAAGAGACCCAGTACTTC. Translated: CASTPGAQETQYF.

The rearrangement links TRBV27 to TRBJ2-1; the D is unclear. From germline, CDR1 is MNHEY and CDR2 SMNVEV (reference sequence). The CDR3 loop spans 13 amino acids. V lost 4 bases, J lost 5 bases, and 9 bases lay in between. The chain's CDR3 is CASSYGPDNEQFF. The CDR3 nucleotides read TGTGCCAGCAGTTATGGACCCGACAATGAGCAGTTCTTC.

The genes are TRBV5-6 and TRBJ2-2, with a possible D match to TRBD1 (5 bases). Trimming took off 2 bases at V and 7 bases at J, with 24 bases between the two ends. Germline loops: CDR1 SGHDT, CDR2 YYEEEE. CDR3 size: 18 residues. CDR3 sequence: CASSFLVPAHGAGGELFF. The CDR3 DNA reads as TGTGCCAGCAGCTTTCTTGTCCCGGCCCATGGGGCTGGCGGGGAGCTGTTTTTT.

V usage is TRBV6-5 and J usage is TRBJ2-2, with 10 bases lining up with TRBD1. The junction had 1 base not matched to a gene; V was cut back by 6 bases and J by 3 bases. The length of the CDR3 is 14 residues. Germline lookup yields CDR1 MNHEY and CDR2 SVGAGI. As DNA, the CDR3 is TGTGCCAGCAGGACAGGGGGCGACACCGGGGAGCTGTTTTTT. It yields the protein CASRTGGDTGELFF.

The chain is built from TRBV29-1 and TRBJ2-7, with a possible D match to TRBD1 (5 bases). CDR3 length: 12 amino acids. With 2 bases removed from V and 5 bases from J, the gap between germline ends came to 10 bases. Looked up from germline, CDR1 is SQVTM and CDR2 is ANQGSEA. CDR3 coding DNA: TGCAGCGTTGAACAGGGTGTTCACGAGCAGTACTTC. As protein: CSVEQGVHEQYF.

The sample holds a few counts of this clone. The V gene is TRBV13, the J gene TRBJ2-4, with D possibly being TRBD2 (5 bases). This CDR3 spans 12 amino acids. V was pared by 0 bases and J by 8 bases, with 5 bases between. The germline V gene has CDR1 PRHDT and CDR2 FYEKMQ (reference sequence). CDR3 in amino acids: CASSLGEDIQYF. CDR3 nucleotides: TGTGCCAGCAGCTTAGGGGAGGACATTCAGTACTTC.

The V call is TRBV29-1, the J call TRBJ1-5; D is unresolved. Germline loops: CDR1 SQVTM, CDR2 ANQGSEA. The CDR3 has 14 residues. V shed 8 bases and J shed 0 bases, with 14 bases lying between them. This chain's CDR3 is CSPLPRNSNQPQHF. In DNA, the CDR3 is TGCAGCCCCCTCCCCAGAAATAGCAATCAGCCCCAGCATTTT.

The V gene is TRBV5-6, the J gene TRBJ2-5; possible D gene TRBD2, 5 bases. CDR1 is SGHDT and CDR2 is YYEEEE in the germline V gene. The V gene lost 4 bases and the J gene lost 4 bases, with 23 bases spanning the gap. CDR3 length equals 17 residues. As DNA, the CDR3 is TGTGCCAGCAGCCCCGGGCCCATCGGGGAAATACCAGAGACCCAGTACTTC. Its protein product is CASSPGPIGEIPETQYF.

This chain uses TRBV13 with TRBJ2-3; TRBD2 matches 11 bases. The CDR3 length is 16 residues. The V and J ends lost 5 bases and 5 bases, in that order; junction bases with no gene match: 9. Germline-derived CDR1 and CDR2 are PRHDT and FYEKMQ (reference sequence). The CDR3 sequence: CASSLRLAGNVDTQYF. CDR3 coding DNA: TGTGCCAGCAGCCTCCGACTAGCGGGGAATGTAGATACGCAGTATTTT.